This paragraph reports one T cell receptor (beta chain). Its antigen has not been determined. No base quality information exists; no much larger clone differs at one position. The entire amount of isolated RNA was reverse transcribed using the High Capacity cDNA Reverse Transcription Kit, so the sequenced TCRB transcripts were expressed ones. Deep immunoSEQ sequencing was applied to naive, central memory and regulatory T cell samples, giving an average of around 4 million total reads per sample. After sorted cells were lysed in RLT buffer, RNA was extracted with DNase-treated RNeasy Micro or Mini kits, with the choice depending on cell number. Each cell subset was processed separately to prevent cross-contamination, with patient and healthy donor samples processed together. The immunoSEQ multiplex PCR was used to amplify TCRB sequences from cDNA, yielding 87-bp fragments that span the CDR3 region. Sequencing of the amplicons was done on the Illumina HiSeq platform. The paper's data handling went like this. PCR bias was corrected computationally using synthetic template baselines, and reads within Hamming distance 2 were collapsed, with unmergeable singletons discarded. By aligning reads against IMGT, V, D and J genes, CDR3 length, and insertions or deletions at six rearrangement sites were assigned. Within each subset, clonotype counts were normalized to the number of sorted cells before true diversity and Gini coefficients were calculated with the tcR R package. The overlap coefficient, calculated on TCRB nucleotide sequences, was used to measure repertoire sharing. Sourced from immuneACCESS, this table was stored by TCRdb with only in-frame sequences that have V and J called. A share of the clones is absent; for the studies checked, an unresolved V gene accounts for under half, and the remainder has no known explanation. The V and J calls and clone size were taken over from that table, and D and trimming were inferred from the DNA. The sample profile shows 250,000 to 300,000 clones; about 8% of them were found once. Approximately 0.93% of the sample goes to the ten largest clones.

Each donor gave one peripheral blood draw, around 0.12 L on average, collected into heparinised tubes. Naive, central memory, regulatory and stem cell-like memory CD4+ T cells were sorted on a BD FACSAria II using a panel including CD45RO, CCR7, CD25, CD127, CD95 and CD27. Purity was above 95% for every sorted population. PBMCs were isolated right away by Lymphoprep density gradient centrifugation and were stained directly, without culture. To minimize batch effects, samples were stained and sorted in pairs, one healthy donor with one patient per experiment. This sample was included in a study of beta chain features in type 1 diabetes (dated by TCRdb to 2017 to 2018). A note on the overall study: Mean age, gender distribution, total cell number and subset yield did not differ between patients and healthy donors. The study compared the TCRB repertoires of sorted circulating CD4+ T cell subsets in recently diagnosed type 1 diabetes patients with those in matched healthy donors. Whereas all 30 or so donors provided naive and central memory subsets, regulatory and stem cell-like memory subsets were isolated from just 8 patients and about 8 healthy donors. A total of 107,917,701 sorted cells were examined across all samples, and RNA yield correlated strongly with the number of cells per subset.

Findings and caveats that apply to the study as a whole: Because cDNA was sequenced instead of genomic DNA, activated cells with high expression could be over-represented, although the groups did not differ in activation or CD3 levels. Because small numbers of individuals were included in the HLA sub-analyses, any influence of HLA type on TCRB rearrangement was left unresolved. PCR might favor shorter templates, but patient and control samples were amplified and corrected together, so any skew would affect both groups equally. The naive, central memory and regulatory TCRB repertoires appeared to resemble one another more closely among patients than among healthy donors. In all four CD4+ subsets, TCRB CDR3 length was moderately but significantly shorter in type 1 diabetes patients. At VDJ recombination sites, patients with type 1 diabetes made fewer insertions and deleted more nucleotides, a pattern implying thymic rearrangement abnormalities.

Specimen: central memory CD4+ T cells from blood. This receptor was taken from a woman younger than 30 in good health.

The CDR3 protein sequence reads: CASSEYRGNNQPQHF. The nucleotide sequence reads TGTGCCAGCAGTGAATATAGGGGAAACAATCAGCCCCAGCATTTT. The chain is assembled from TRBV2 and TRBJ1-5; matching of 5 bases hints at TRBD1 as the D gene. The V end loses 2 bases and the J end loses 3 bases, and a stretch of 11 bases separates them. The CDR3 holds 15 amino acids from the cysteine to the phenylalanine. Kept here is only the CDR3 DNA, which spans 45 bases and is read in frame from base 1. Sequences SNHLY (CDR1) and FYNNEI (CDR2) are obtained from the germline V gene.